One sample yielded the 10 T cell receptor beta chains listed below, sequenced in a study of tumor-infiltrating lymphocytes in primary liver carcinoma. Germline DNA was extracted too, while blood RNA derived from unsorted whole blood. A constant-region primer primed TCR beta cDNA synthesis from about 490 ng of total RNA. The TCR beta library was amplified through three nested multiplex PCR rounds in a modified ARM-PCR procedure. The opening two PCR rounds, ten to eleven cycles each, paired TRBV1-TRBV30 forward primers with a C-beta reverse primer. TCRdb reprocessed the multiplex PCR reads via MiXCR and lists one record per CDR3 protein. The sample holds 150,000 to 200,000 distinct CDR3 sequences, less than 75% seen once. Material: peripheral blood. The receptors originated from a woman aged 55-69 years with primary liver carcinoma and hepatitis B virus infection.

With regard to this clonotype: A much more abundant neighbour one base away suggests this may be a read error. J is TRBJ2-5 and V is TRBV10-3; D is perhaps TRBD2 (7 bases). There are 17 residues in the CDR3. Per germline, CDR1 ENHRY and CDR2 SYGVKD. V lost 4 bases to trimming and J lost 5 bases, with 23 bases between them. The CDR3 here is CAISASMSRGAPETQYF. The CDR3 DNA is TGTGCCATCAGTGCTTCGATGTCACGGGGGGCGCCTGAGACCCAGTACTTC.

In this sample, this clonotype turned up many times. The chain recombines TRBV5-6 with TRBJ1-3; 8 bases match TRBD1. Germline-derived CDR1 and CDR2 are SGHDT and YYEEEE. This CDR3 has 17 amino acids. Trimming removed 3 bases from V and 8 bases from J; junction bases left unmatched: 16. The CDR3: CASSSVISPGGADTIYF. CDR3 in DNA: TGTGCCAGCAGCTCGGTCATCTCTCCAGGGGGCGCGGACACCATATATTTT. Full variable domain (rest looked up from reference TRBV5-6 and TRBJ1-3): DAGVTQSPTHLIKTRGQQVTLRCSPKSGHDTVSWYQQALGQGPQFIFQYYEEEERQRGNFPDRFSGHQFPNYSSELNVNALLLGDSALYLCASSSVISPGGADTIYFGEGSWLTVV.

With respect to this clonotype: A read error is likely, as this CDR3 ends without the conserved phenylalanine or tryptophan. The V call is TRBV6-6, the J call TRBJ1-1; D might be TRBD1 (5 bases). Germline V lookup: CDR1 MNHNY, CDR2 SVGAGI (reference sequence). V lost 8 bases, J lost 5 bases, and 15 bases lay in between. The CDR3 contains 13 residues. CDR3 residues: CASGLQGLTEAFI. Here the CDR3 DNA reads TGTGCCAGCGGTTTGCAGGGACTAACTGAAGCTTTCATT.

The table lists this clonotype with a count of one. This chain uses TRBV11-3 with TRBJ1-1; weak D call: TRBD1 (6 bases). The germline V gene encodes CDR1 SGHNT and CDR2 YENEEA. The CDR3 covers 15 residues. V gave up 7 bases and J gave up 7 bases, with 22 bases separating them. DNA for the CDR3: TGTGCCAGCATGCCCTTCATGGGGGGCTCAGGTGAAGCTTTCTTT. Encoded protein: CASMPFMGGSGEAFF.

This clonotype occurred once. This sequence may be a read error, since a much larger clone differs from it by one base. This rearrangement joins TRBV6-6 to TRBJ1-5; TRBD1 is a possible D gene (5 bases). The CDR3 length is 14 residues. Trimming cost V 5 bases and J 5 bases, with 13 bases left between them. Germline CDR1 is MNHNY and CDR2 is SVGAGI (reference sequence). CDR3 coding DNA: TGTGCCAGCAGTACCCGTATGGGGGATCAGCCCCAGCATTTT. Amino acids: CASSTRMGDQPQHF.

Remarks on this clonotype: Sequence at one end of the junction differs from germline and may be a read error. The chain recombines TRBV11-3 with TRBJ2-3, with 10 bases identical to TRBD1. Germline V gives CDR1 SGHNT, CDR2 YENEEA. The CDR3 totals 16 residues. CDR3: CTSGLDGGTGVDTQYF. The CDR3 DNA reads TGTACCAGCGGCTTAGATGGGGGGACAGGGGTCGATACGCAGTATTTT.

This clonotype was counted ten times or more. The chain is built from TRBV10-3 and TRBJ2-1, with TRBD2 identical over 13 bases. This CDR3 has 16 residues. The germline V gene encodes CDR1 ENHRY and CDR2 SYGVKD. J gave up 7 bases and V 3 bases, and 6 bases lay outside the gene matches. CDR3: CAISDMTSGRSNEQFF. The CDR3 DNA is TGTGCCATCAGTGATATGACTAGCGGGAGGAGTAATGAGCAGTTCTTC.

A remark on this clonotype: The junction departs from germline at one end; a sequencing error may be responsible. The rearrangement uses TRBV4-1 and TRBJ2-1, with D hard to call. The CDR3 loop spans 17 amino acids. Looked up from germline, CDR1 is MGHRA and CDR2 is YSYEKL. CDR3 coding DNA: TGTGCCAGCAGCCACCCAACCCAGGCAGCAAAGTACGATGAGCAGTTCTTC. Translated, it gives CASSHPTQAAKYDEQFF.

The rearrangement links TRBV7-2 to TRBJ2-3; 11 nucleotides match TRBD2. The J segment lost 8 bases and the V segment lost 5 bases, leaving 12 bases of the junction unmatched. CDR3 length: 16 amino acids. Germline loops: CDR1 SGHTA, CDR2 FQGNSA. The CDR3 DNA follows: TGTGCCAGCAGCGGTGGGACTAGCGGAGGTGCTTTTACGCAGTATTTT. Amino acid sequence: CASSGGTSGGAFTQYF.

In regard to this clonotype: One junction end does not reproduce the germline sequence, and a read error may be involved. The V and J genes are TRBV7-2 and TRBJ2-2, with D perhaps matching TRBD1 (6 bases). Germline lookup yields CDR1 SGHTA and CDR2 FQGNSA. The CDR3 length is 16 residues. CDR3 region: CASSLRSRGYTGELFF. The CDR3, as DNA: TGTGCCAGCAGCTTAAGAAGCAGGGGATACACCGGGGAGCTGTTTTTC.